The 13 T cell receptor beta chains given below trace back to one sample, sequenced in a study of T cells in Graves' hyperthyroidism and ophthalmopathy. There were TCR beta CDR3 regions amplified from RNA transcripts. HTBI primers drove first-round RT-PCR of the TCR CDR3. TCRdb reprocessed the multiplex PCR reads via MiXCR and lists one record per CDR3 protein. The sample includes about 92,000 distinct CDR3 sequences, around 50% of them seen just once. Sequenced: blood. These receptor sequences come from a woman aged 40 to 50 with Graves' hyperthyroidism.

As regards this clonotype: Being one base from a much bigger clone, this may be a read error. The chain is built from TRBV10-3 and TRBJ2-5; 8 bases line up with TRBD1. The V and J ends lost 7 bases and 5 bases, in that order; junction bases with no gene match: 9. Germline values: CDR1 ENHRY, CDR2 SYGVKD. This CDR3 is built from 14 residues. Here the CDR3 reads CAIMAAGGGETQYF. In DNA, the CDR3 is TGTGCCATCATGGCGGCAGGGGGCGGGGAGACCCAGTACTTC.

This clonotype was counted ten times or more. The V call is TRBV2, the J call TRBJ1-4, with D perhaps TRBD1 (6 bases). V was clipped by 7 bases and J by 2 bases, with 14 bases between them. Germline loops: CDR1 SNHLY, CDR2 FYNNEI. This CDR3 contains 15 residues. In DNA, the CDR3 is TGTGCCAGCATCCAAACAGGGAGGACTAATGAAAAACTGTTTTTT. Its translation: CASIQTGRTNEKLFF.

To note about this clonotype: The DNA is omitted, as the CDR3 cannot be located on it reliably, and the CDR3 follows TCRdb's listing. The gene calls are TRBV6-5 and TRBJ2-7; TRBD2, the table's D call, lacks a check against the DNA. CDR1 and CDR2 (germline): MNHEY, SVGAGI. Including both end residues, the CDR3 is 18 amino acids long. The CDR3 reads CASSSSREVINSSYEQYF.

This clonotype was counted ten times or more. This chain joins TRBV5-1 and TRBJ2-5, with no clear D. This CDR3 is built from 16 residues. V gave up 2 bases and J gave up 5 bases, with 19 bases separating them. Looked up from germline, CDR1 is SGHRS and CDR2 is YFSETQ. The chain's CDR3 is CASSFVPRMRGETQYF. The CDR3 nucleotides read TGCGCCAGCAGCTTCGTCCCCCGGATGCGTGGGGAGACCCAGTACTTC. Combining the CDR3 with reference TRBV5-1 and TRBJ2-5 gives the whole variable domain KAGVTQTPRYLIKTRGQQVTLSCSPISGHRSVSWYQQTPGQGLQFLFEYFSETQRNKGNFPGRFSGRQFSNSRSEMNVSTLELGDSALYLCASSFVPRMRGETQYFGPGTRLLVL.

J is TRBJ2-7 and V is TRBV7-2, with D perhaps assigned TRBD1 or TRBD2 (5 bases each). With 1 base removed from V and 3 bases from J, the gap between germline ends came to 13 bases. The germline gives CDR1 SGHTA, CDR2 FQGNSA. There are 15 residues in the CDR3. CDR3 coding DNA: TGTGCCAGCAGCTTAGGAGGGGACGAGTACTACGAGCAGTACTTC. Amino acids: CASSLGGDEYYEQYF.

In regard to this clonotype: The DNA is left out, because the CDR3 cannot be placed on it with certainty; the CDR3 is given as TCRdb lists it. The chain links TRBV15 to TRBJ1-1. The length of the CDR3 is 24 amino acids, counting both ends. Germline V gene data show CDR1 as LNHNV and CDR2 as YYDKDF (reference sequence). CDR3 in amino acids: CATSRDRGSGYEQYFGPGRGWAFF.

The rearrangement links TRBV29-1 to TRBJ1-2; 7 bases agree with TRBD1. The germline V gene encodes CDR1 SQVTM and CDR2 ANQGSEA. The CDR3 extends over 11 amino acids. V lost 7 bases to trimming and J lost 8 bases; unmatched junction nucleotides: 7. This chain's CDR3 is CSAGQLLGYTF. DNA for the CDR3: TGCAGCGCGGGACAGCTCCTGGGCTACACCTTC. Full variable domain (missing parts from reference TRBV29-1 and TRBJ1-2): SAVISQKPSRDICQRGTSLTIQCQVDSQVTMMFWYRQQPGQSLTLIATANQGSEATYESGFVIDKFPISRPNLTFSTLTVSNMSPEDSSIYLCSAGQLLGYTFGSGTRLTVV.

This sequence joins TRBV12-3 or TRBV12-4 and TRBJ1-2; D unresolved. V was trimmed by 7 bases and J by 8 bases, leaving 26 bases between them. CDR3 size: 16 residues. The CDR3 DNA follows: TGTGCCAGCACCATGACTAGCGGGATGGGTGTGCAGGGCTACACCTTC. As protein: CASTMTSGMGVQGYTF.

This clonotype has just a few counts. The chain is built from TRBV20-1 and TRBJ2-7, with 10 bases that match TRBD1. In germline, CDR1 is DFQATT, CDR2 SNEGSKA (reference sequence). With 0 bases clipped from V and 3 bases from J, the junction kept 11 bases outside the gene matches. CDR3 size: 17 residues. CDR3 sequence: CSARDPRQGAGFYEQYF. In nucleotides, the CDR3 is TGCAGTGCTAGAGATCCCAGACAGGGGGCTGGCTTCTACGAGCAGTACTTC.

The chain uses TRBV2 and TRBJ2-7; D is tentatively TRBD1 or TRBD2 (5 bases each). Trimming stripped 5 bases from V and 3 bases from J, with 14 bases between. The germline gives CDR1 SNHLY, CDR2 FYNNEI. CDR3 length equals 14 residues. The CDR3 loop is CASSSQGDYYEQYF. The CDR3 coding sequence is TGTGCCAGCAGTAGCCAGGGCGACTACTACGAGCAGTACTTC.

The table lists this clonotype with a count of one. The chain couples TRBV2 to TRBJ2-5, with a weak D call TRBD1 (6 bases). Trimming took 6 bases from V and 5 from J, leaving 19 bases between them. The CDR3 runs 15 residues. From germline, CDR1 is SNHLY and CDR2 FYNNEI. The CDR3 sequence: CASRGQRVVGETQYF. The CDR3 coding sequence is TGTGCCAGCAGGGGACAACGGGTAGTAGGCGAGACCCAGTACTTC. Using reference TRBV2 and TRBJ2-5 for the parts outside the CDR3, the full variable domain is EPEVTQTPSHQVTQMGQEVILRCVPISNHLYFYWYRQILGQKVEFLVSFYNNEISEKSEIFDDQFSVERPDGSNFTLKIRSTKLEDSAMYFCASRGQRVVGETQYFGPGTRLLVL.

The chain uses TRBV13 and TRBJ1-6, with 10 nucleotides matching TRBD1. The germline V gene has CDR1 PRHDT and CDR2 FYEKMQ (reference sequence). The CDR3 extends over 14 amino acids. V gave up 8 bases and J gave up 10 bases; unmatched junction bases: 8. CDR3 protein: CASRGRDRGSPLHF. CDR3 bases: TGTGCCAGCCGAGGAAGGGACAGGGGCTCACCCCTCCACTTT.

This clonotype has a handful of counts. This chain uses TRBV12-3 or TRBV12-4 with TRBJ2-3; 8 bases agree with TRBD2. Trimming cost V 8 bases and J 9 bases; bases outside gene matches: 4. The length of the CDR3 is 11 residues. Here the CDR3 DNA reads TGTGCCAGCGGACCGGGGGGGACGCAGTATTTT. Translating it yields CASGPGGTQYF.